This T cell receptor beta chain was recovered during a study of CD8 T cells in ankylosing spondylitis. This clonotype was observed a few times. What it binds is not known. Using quantitative 5'-RACE with molecular barcodes, the authors made TCR beta libraries. A single record per CDR3 protein comes from TCRdb applying MiXCR to the 5' RACE reads. This sample has roughly 350,000 distinct CDR3 sequences, with around 7.6% found just once. Findings of the study overall: Seemingly characteristic of ankylosing spondylitis blood was a TCR beta motif consisting of roughly 8 highly homologous variants. In reactive arthritis synovial fluid and blood, some motif variants had been reported before. The disease-linked clones had a CD8+ phenotype and low blood frequencies. The clones that were linked to disease were reported to be significantly enriched in matched synovial fluid samples from ankylosing spondylitis patients.

The CDR3 extends over 17 amino acids. Germline V lookup: CDR1 MNHEY, CDR2 SVGEGT. The ends were cut back, 7 bases at V and 1 base at J, with 21 bases in the middle. This sequence originates from a male donor with ankylosing spondylitis. What was sequenced was blood, either unsorted or a sorted T cell fraction (not recorded which). The V and J genes are TRBV6-2 or TRBV6-3 and TRBJ2-3; D is possibly TRBD1 or TRBD2 (6 bases each). The DNA of the CDR3 is TGTGCCAGCAATTTCGACAGGCCGGGAGTCGGCACAGATACGCAGTATTTT. This gives the protein CASNFDRPGVGTDTQYF.